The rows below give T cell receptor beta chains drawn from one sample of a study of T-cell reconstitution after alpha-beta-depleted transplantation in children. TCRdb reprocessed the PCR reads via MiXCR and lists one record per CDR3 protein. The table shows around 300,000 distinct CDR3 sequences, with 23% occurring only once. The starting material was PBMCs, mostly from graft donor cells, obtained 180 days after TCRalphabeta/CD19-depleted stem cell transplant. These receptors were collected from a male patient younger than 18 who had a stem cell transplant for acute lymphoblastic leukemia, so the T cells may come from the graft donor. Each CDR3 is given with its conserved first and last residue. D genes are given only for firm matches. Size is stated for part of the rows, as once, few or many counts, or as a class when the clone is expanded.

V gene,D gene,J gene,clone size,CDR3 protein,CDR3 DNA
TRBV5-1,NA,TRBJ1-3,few,CASSLTGTASVGSGNTIYF,TGCGCCAGCAGCTTGACCGGGACCGCGAGCGTCGGCTCTGGAAACACCATATATTTT
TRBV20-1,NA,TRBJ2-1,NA,CSATPPGLSFRSSYNEQFF,TGCAGTGCCACACCTCCGGGACTTAGTTTTCGTAGCTCCTACAATGAGCAGTTCTTC
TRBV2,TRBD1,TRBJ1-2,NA,CASSAKGAGYGYTF,TGTGCCAGCAGTGCCAAGGGGGCTGGATATGGCTACACCTTC
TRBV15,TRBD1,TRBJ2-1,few,CATSKDRGRGYNEQFF,TGTGCCACCAGCAAAGACAGGGGGCGCGGGTACAATGAGCAGTTCTTC
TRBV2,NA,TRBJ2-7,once,CASARDGYEQYF,TGTGCCAGCGCCCGGGACGGCTACGAGCAGTACTTC
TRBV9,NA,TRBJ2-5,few,CASSVEAADPGTQYF,TGTGCCAGCAGCGTAGAGGCAGCGGACCCAGGGACCCAGTACTTC
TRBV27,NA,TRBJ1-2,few,CASSFPGTAGYTF,TGTGCCAGCAGTTTCCCCGGGACGGCTGGCTACACCTTC
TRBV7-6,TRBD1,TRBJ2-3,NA,CASSWNRGGADTQYF,TGTGCCAGCAGTTGGAACAGGGGTGGGGCAGATACGCAGTATTTT
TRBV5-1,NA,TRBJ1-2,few,CASSLARGPGPYGYTF,TGCGCCAGCAGCTTGGCCCGGGGGCCAGGGCCCTATGGCTACACCTTC
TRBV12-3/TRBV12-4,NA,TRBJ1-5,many,CASSSAGPQHF,TGTGCCAGCAGTTCGGCGGGGCCCCAGCATTTT
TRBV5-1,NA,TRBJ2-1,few,CASCQGGYNEQFF,TGCGCCAGCTGCCAGGGGGGCTACAATGAGCAGTTCTTC
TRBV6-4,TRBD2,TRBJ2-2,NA,CASSRTSANTGELFF,TGTGCCAGCAGTAGGACTAGCGCGAACACCGGGGAGCTGTTTTTT
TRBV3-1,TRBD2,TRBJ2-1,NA,CACSSIGLAGDIWNEQFF,TGTGCCTGCAGTTCGATCGGACTAGCGGGAGATATATGGAATGAGCAGTTCTTC
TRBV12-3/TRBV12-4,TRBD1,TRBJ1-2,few,CASSKGARGYTF,TGTGCCAGCTCCAAGGGGGCACGGGGCTACACCTTC
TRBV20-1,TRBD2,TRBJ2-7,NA,CSARDSARGYEQYF,TGCAGTGCTAGAGATAGTGCGCGGGGGTACGAGCAGTACTTC
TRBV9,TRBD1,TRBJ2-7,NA,CASSDRGSSYEQYF,TGTGCCAGCAGCGACAGGGGGAGTTCCTACGAGCAGTACTTC
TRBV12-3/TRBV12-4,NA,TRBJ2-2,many,CASSFQLGAGELFF,TGTGCCAGCAGTTTTCAACTAGGAGCCGGGGAGCTGTTTTTT
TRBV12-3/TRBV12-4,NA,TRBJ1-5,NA,CASSLVGEGPNQPQHF,TGTGCCAGCAGTTTAGTGGGAGAGGGGCCCAATCAGCCCCAGCATTTT
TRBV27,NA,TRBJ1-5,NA,CASSSAGGRNQPQHF,TGTGCCAGCAGTTCCGCTGGGGGTCGCAATCAGCCCCAGCATTTT
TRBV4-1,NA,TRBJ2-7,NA,CASSQGRAESYEQYF,TGCGCCAGCAGCCAAGGGAGGGCAGAATCCTACGAGCAGTACTTC
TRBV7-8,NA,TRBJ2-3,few,CASSLGSSYRERADTQYF,TGTGCCAGCAGCCTAGGGTCAAGTTACAGGGAGCGAGCAGATACGCAGTATTTT
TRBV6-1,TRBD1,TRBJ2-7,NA,CASRATGYYEQYF,TGTGCCAGCAGGGCGACAGGGTACTACGAGCAGTACTTC
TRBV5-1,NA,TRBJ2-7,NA,CASSGAGSWEQYF,TGCGCCAGCAGTGGGGCCGGCTCATGGGAGCAGTACTTC
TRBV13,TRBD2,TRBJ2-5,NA,CASSLEPSGKQETQYF,TGTGCCAGCAGCTTAGAGCCTAGCGGGAAGCAAGAGACCCAGTACTTC
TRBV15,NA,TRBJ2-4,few,CATSNWVAKNIQYF,TGTGCCACCAGCAATTGGGTTGCCAAAAACATTCAGTACTTC
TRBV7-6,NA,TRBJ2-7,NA,CASSLLGGIASYEQYF,TGTGCCAGCAGCTTATTAGGAGGCATCGCCTCCTACGAGCAGTACTTC
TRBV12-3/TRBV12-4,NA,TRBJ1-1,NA,CASSPGGPTEAFF,TGTGCCAGCAGCCCCGGAGGGCCCACTGAAGCTTTCTTT
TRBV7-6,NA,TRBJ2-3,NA,CASSLVGGLQDTQYF,TGTGCCAGCAGCTTAGTAGGGGGTTTGCAGGATACGCAGTATTTT
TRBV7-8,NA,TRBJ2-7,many,CASSLPAYEQYF,TGTGCCAGCAGCTTACCGGCCTACGAGCAGTACTTC
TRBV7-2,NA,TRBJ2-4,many,CASSFAGLAKNIQYF,TGTGCCAGCAGCTTCGCGGGTCTAGCCAAAAACATTCAGTACTTC
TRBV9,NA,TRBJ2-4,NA,CASSSRPLAKNIQYF,TGTGCCAGCAGCTCGCGACCGCTAGCCAAAAACATTCAGTACTTC
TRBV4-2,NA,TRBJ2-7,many,CASSRNRFSYEQYF,TGTGCCAGCAGCCGCAACAGGTTCTCCTACGAGCAGTACTTC
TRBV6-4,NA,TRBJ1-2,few,CASSLAYGTYGYTF,TGTGCCAGCAGCCTAGCTTATGGGACTTATGGCTACACCTTC
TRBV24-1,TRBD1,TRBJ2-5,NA,CATGQGGETQYF,TGTGCCACCGGACAGGGGGGAGAGACCCAGTACTTC
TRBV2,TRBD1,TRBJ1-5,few,CASSEWTGRNQPQHF,TGTGCCAGCAGTGAATGGACAGGCCGAAATCAGCCCCAGCATTTT
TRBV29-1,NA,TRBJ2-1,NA,CSVDGGIYNEQFF,TGCAGCGTTGATGGTGGGATCTACAATGAGCAGTTCTTC
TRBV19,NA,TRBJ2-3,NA,CASSVGVETDTQYF,TGTGCCAGTAGTGTCGGCGTCGAAACAGATACGCAGTATTTT
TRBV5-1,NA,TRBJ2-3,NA,CASSWGSSRTDTQYF,TGCGCCAGCAGCTGGGGGTCCAGCCGCACAGATACGCAGTATTTT
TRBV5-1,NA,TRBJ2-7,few,CASSPGMATFYEQYF,TGCGCCAGCAGCCCTGGCATGGCCACCTTCTACGAGCAGTACTTC
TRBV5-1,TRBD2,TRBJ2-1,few,CASSFSGRRDEQFF,TGCGCCAGCAGCTTTAGCGGGAGACGCGATGAGCAGTTCTTC
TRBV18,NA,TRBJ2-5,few,CASSPIWLGKRTQTQYF,TGTGCCAGCTCACCTATCTGGCTTGGCAAGCGGACTCAGACCCAGTACTTC
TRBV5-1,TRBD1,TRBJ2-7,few,CASSPHRSRDRGPYEQYF,TGCGCCAGCAGCCCTCACCGATCCCGGGACAGGGGCCCCTACGAGCAGTACTTC
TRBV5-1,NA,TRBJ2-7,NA,CASSFQGRREQYF,TGCGCCAGCAGCTTCCAGGGGAGGCGCGAGCAGTACTTC
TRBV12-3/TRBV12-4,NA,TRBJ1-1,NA,CARSRSETEAFF,TGTGCCAGATCCCGGTCCGAAACTGAAGCTTTCTTT
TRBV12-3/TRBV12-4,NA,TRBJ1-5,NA,CASSLGREGGVNQPQHF,TGTGCCAGCAGTTTAGGTAGAGAGGGGGGAGTCAATCAGCCCCAGCATTTT